Listed here is a single TCR beta chain. The assay was immunoSEQ multiplex PCR, and TCRdb's table has in-frame clones only and misses some. In the table there are 100,000 or so clones, 75% to 85% of which are singletons. Germline trimming cut 5 bases from V and 7 bases from J; bases unmatched to any gene: 10. In germline, CDR1 is SEHNR, CDR2 FQNEAQ (reference sequence). The CDR3 has 15 amino acids. The sample comes from a study of blood T cell repertoires in COVID-19. The wider study: Donors in the United States, Italy and Spain gave samples during acute or convalescent COVID-19. From T cells, B-cell-depleted T cells, or PBMCs came the material, which was cDNA or gDNA.

V and J are TRBV7-9 and TRBJ2-1; 8 bases map to TRBD2. Sequencing input: peripheral blood. This receptor was obtained from a man aged 55 to 70 with acute or convalescent COVID-19. CDR3 sequence reads: CASSKRETSYNEQFF. In nucleotides, the CDR3 is TGTGCCAGCAGCAAGCGGGAGACCTCATATAATGAGCAGTTCTTC.